This TCR beta chain was observed in a study of T cell responses to AZD1222 COVID-19 vaccine. Findings and limits, study-wide: Unmutated variant regions are reportedly the target of nearly half of TCRs that are spike-specific. The study found Spike-specific TCR breadth and depth rose after two AZD1222 doses. Donors were largely white British and mainly female; clonal diversity was possibly underestimated.

Generated by immunoSEQ multiplex PCR, the TCRdb table keeps only in-frame clones and is missing some. This sample has under 170,000 clones, with 80% to 95% found just once. CDR1 and CDR2 from the germline V gene are LNHDA and SQIVND (reference sequence). This CDR3 contains 14 residues. The V and J ends lost 5 bases and 2 bases, in that order; junction bases with no gene match: 5. Regarding this clone: Its antigen remains unknown.

The TCR sequence derives from an adult who received the AZD1222 COVID-19 vaccine. J is TRBJ1-1 and V is TRBV19, with 7 bases that match TRBD1. The specimen was peripheral blood, collected 28 days after the second AZD1222 dose. The CDR3: CASSARDRNTEAFF. The CDR3 DNA follows: TGTGCCAGTAGTGCACGGGACAGAAACACTGAAGCTTTCTTT.